The 31 T cell receptor beta chains presented below share a single source sample, sequenced in a study of blood T cell repertoires in COVID-19 (dated by TCRdb to between 2020 and 2021). Receptor amplification or capture employed the immunoSEQ multiplex PCR assay. The table was pulled from immuneACCESS by TCRdb, which kept in-frame rearrangements only. Such tables lose some clones; where checked, under half of the loss comes from unresolved V genes, and the rest has no known cause. For this sample the table gives a few hundred thousand clones, of which 84% were detected only once. The top ten constitute about 10% of the sample. Sequenced material: peripheral blood. Source of these receptors: an elderly woman with COVID-19, enrolled during active disease.

This chain uses TRBV7-2 with TRBJ2-7; 7 bases match TRBD1. CDR1 is SGHTA and CDR2 is FQGNSA in the germline V gene. The junction had 7 bases not matched to a gene; V was cut back by 5 bases and J by 6 bases. The CDR3 spans 13 residues. The CDR3 region has the DNA TGTGCCAGCAGCATCAGACAGGGCCTCGAGCAGTACTTC. This translates into CASSIRQGLEQYF.

The chain couples TRBV28 to TRBJ1-2; perhaps TRBD1 as D (5 bases). CDR3 length: 16 amino acids. Germline V gene sequence: CDR1 MDHEN, CDR2 SYDVKM. V was pared by 3 bases and J by 2 bases, with 16 bases between. CDR3 sequence (DNA): TGTGCCAGCAGTTTTCACCCCGGGGGGATCAACTATGGCTACACCTTC. Translation gives CASSFHPGGINYGYTF.

The chain joins TRBV6-5 to TRBJ2-2; a possible D gene is TRBD1 (6 bases). The CDR3 contains 14 residues. CDR1 MNHEY and CDR2 SVGAGI come from the germline V gene. Trimming shortened V by 6 bases and J by 1 base, and 9 bases separated the two germline ends. The DNA of the CDR3 is TGTGCCAGCAGATTCAGGGGGAACACCGGGGAGCTGTTTTTT. Its translation is CASRFRGNTGELFF.

This chain joins TRBV12-2 and TRBJ1-5; TRBD1, the table's D call, was not compared with the DNA. TRBV12-2 is recorded as a pseudogene. The CDR3 loop spans 14 amino acids. The CDR3 bases are TGTGCAAGTCGCTTAGAATACACCGATCAGCCCCAGCATTTT. This translates into CASRLEYTDQPQHF.

V and J are TRBV27 and TRBJ1-1; D may be TRBD1 (6 bases). V was clipped by 2 bases and J by 10 bases, with 14 bases between them. The CDR3 runs 13 residues. Germline CDR1 MNHEY, CDR2 SMNVEV (reference sequence). The CDR3, as DNA: TGTGCCAGCAGTTTACCCGCAGGGGATAGAGCTTTCTTT. It is translated as CASSLPAGDRAFF.

J is TRBJ2-1 and V is TRBV6-2 or TRBV6-3, with 8 nucleotides matching TRBD1. The CDR3 covers 13 residues. V shed 5 bases, J shed 6 bases, and the junction held 3 bases outside the gene matches. Germline V gene data show CDR1 as MNHEY and CDR2 as SVGEGT. The CDR3 nucleotides are TGTGCCAGCAGTATTGACAGGGGCAATGAGCAGTTCTTC. Its protein is CASSIDRGNEQFF.

This rearrangement joins TRBV19 to TRBJ1-2; 9 nucleotides align to TRBD1. The length of the CDR3 is 15 residues. CDR1 and CDR2 from the germline V gene are LNHDA and SQIVND (reference sequence). With 5 bases clipped from V and 8 bases from J, the junction kept 12 bases outside the gene matches. This CDR3 reads CASSLRAGQGDGYTF. The CDR3 nucleotides read TGTGCCAGTAGTCTGCGAGCGGGACAGGGTGACGGCTACACCTTC.

The chain joins TRBV7-3 to TRBJ2-7, with TRBD2 matching 9 bases. The CDR3 sequence is 15 residues long. Looked up from germline, CDR1 is SGHTA and CDR2 is FQGTGA. V lost 4 bases to trimming and J lost 2 bases; unmatched junction nucleotides: 6. The CDR3 reads CASSSSGGPTYEQYF. In DNA form, the CDR3 reads TGTGCCAGCAGCTCCAGCGGGGGGCCAACCTACGAGCAGTACTTC.

This clone has only one observation. The chain employs TRBV9 and TRBJ2-1; 8 bases align to TRBD2. The CDR3 covers 16 residues. V was clipped by 4 bases and J by 5 bases; unmatched bases: 11. Germline V gene sequence: CDR1 SGDLS, CDR2 YYNGEE. CDR3 nucleotides: TGTGCCAGCAGCCCCCTCGGGGTAGCGGGGAACAATGAGCAGTTCTTC. Translated: CASSPLGVAGNNEQFF.

This clone occurred once. J is TRBJ2-3 and V is TRBV6-5; 9 positions agree with TRBD2. The V gene's germline CDR1 is MNHEY and CDR2 SVGAGI. The CDR3 spans 15 residues. Germline trimming cut 6 bases from V and 2 bases from J; bases unmatched to any gene: 6. In DNA, the CDR3 is TGTGCCAGCAGAGCGGGGGGCAGAATCACAGATACGCAGTATTTT. As protein: CASRAGGRITDTQYF.

The CDR3 spells CASSYGLAGGRETQYF. The CDR3 coding sequence is TGTGCCAGCAGTTACGGGTTAGCGGGGGGCCGAGAGACCCAGTACTTC. The J gene is TRBJ2-5, the V gene TRBV6-5; 10 bases are shared with TRBD2. J gave up 4 bases and V 2 bases, and 7 bases lay outside the gene matches. The length of the CDR3 is 16 residues. Per germline, CDR1 MNHEY and CDR2 SVGAGI.

The chain employs TRBV5-1 and TRBJ2-7, with 9 positions matching TRBD1. Trimming removed 4 bases from V and 5 bases from J; junction bases left unmatched: 7. The CDR3 consists of 14 residues. Germline CDR1 is SGHRS and CDR2 is YFSETQ. The CDR3 DNA reads TGCGCCAGCAGCCCAGGGACAGGGTTAAACGAGCAGTACTTC. This translates into CASSPGTGLNEQYF.

This clone was recorded once. This chain connects TRBV5-1 to TRBJ2-3; weak D call: TRBD2 (5 bases). The CDR3 totals 12 residues. Germline values: CDR1 SGHRS, CDR2 YFSETQ. Trimming pared 4 bases from V and 6 bases from J, leaving 9 bases between. CDR3 DNA sequence: TGCGCCAGCAGCCTGACTACCGATACGCAGTATTTT. Its protein is CASSLTTDTQYF.

The J gene is TRBJ1-1, the V gene TRBV7-2; D gene unclear. There are 12 residues in the CDR3. The V end was cut by 3 bases, the J end by 11 bases, with 13 bases between. Germline CDR1 reads SGHTA; CDR2 reads FQGNSA. CDR3 loop: CASSFLNGRAFF. As DNA, the CDR3 is TGTGCCAGCAGCTTTCTTAATGGTCGGGCTTTCTTT.

Note on this clone: Different DNA sequences within this sample yield the same CDR3. The rearrangement uses TRBV5-4 and TRBJ2-7; 9 nucleotides line up with TRBD1. The CDR3 has 13 amino acids. Germline V gene sequence: CDR1 SGHNT, CDR2 YYREEE (reference sequence). After removal of 4 bases from V and 3 bases from J, the junction contained 2 bases not matched to a gene. In nucleotides, the CDR3 is TGTGCCAGCAGCCGACAGGGGGGCTACGAGCAGTACTTC. This gives the protein CASSRQGGYEQYF.

The chain uses TRBV9 and TRBJ1-5; 12 bases line up with TRBD1. Looked up from germline, CDR1 is SGDLS and CDR2 is YYNGEE. The CDR3 sequence is 15 residues long. Trimming at V came to 2 bases and at J to 3 bases, leaving 0 bases not matched to a gene. The CDR3 DNA sequence: TGTGCCAGCAGCGTGGGACAGGGGGCCAATCAGCCCCAGCATTTT. Residues: CASSVGQGANQPQHF.

The rearrangement uses TRBV5-6 and TRBJ2-5; TRBD1 is a possible D gene (6 bases). Germline V gene lookup returns CDR1 SGHDT and CDR2 YYEEEE. V lost 3 bases and J lost 9, with 21 bases in between. CDR3 length: 15 amino acids. CDR3 in amino acids: CASSSLDSPRGAQYF. The CDR3 coding sequence is TGTGCCAGCAGCTCGTTGGACAGCCCAAGAGGGGCCCAGTACTTC.

This clone was detected only a few times. The chain combines TRBV3-1 (or the pseudogene TRBV3-2) with TRBJ1-6; possible D gene TRBD1, 5 bases. Germline V gene sequence: CDR1 LGHDT, CDR2 YNNKEL (reference sequence). The ends were cut back, 4 bases at V and 6 bases at J, with 16 bases in the middle. This CDR3 has 16 amino acids. In DNA, the CDR3 is TGTGCCAGCAGCCGGGGCGTAACAGTCATTAATTCACCCCTCCACTTT. This translates into CASSRGVTVINSPLHF.

This clone appeared once. V is TRBV7-2 and J is TRBJ2-1, with 11 bases fitting TRBD2. Per the germline V gene, CDR1 is SGHTA and CDR2 is FQGNSA. The CDR3 length is 14 residues. The V and J ends lost 5 bases and 5 bases, in that order; junction bases with no gene match: 2. CDR3 sequence (DNA): TGTGCCAGCAGCCAGACTAGCGGGGACAATGAGCAGTTCTTC. Residues: CASSQTSGDNEQFF.

V usage is TRBV19 and J usage is TRBJ2-1; no clear D gene. Germline V CDR1 and CDR2: LNHDA, SQIVND (reference sequence). V was pared by 1 base and J by 9 bases, with 10 bases between. The CDR3 spans 13 residues. The CDR3 loop is CASSIGRRSEQFF. Written as DNA, the CDR3 is TGTGCCAGTAGTATAGGGCGACGGAGTGAGCAGTTCTTC.

This clone has only one observation. This sequence joins TRBV28 and TRBJ2-3, with TRBD2 identical over 10 bases. This CDR3 contains 15 residues. Germline lookup yields CDR1 MDHEN and CDR2 SYDVKM. Germline trimming cut 2 bases from V and 4 bases from J; bases unmatched to any gene: 3. As DNA, the CDR3 is TGTGCCAGCAGTTTAAGGCTAGCGGGGGCAGATACGCAGTATTTT. This encodes CASSLRLAGADTQYF.

The rearrangement uses TRBV19 and TRBJ1-3; the D gene is possibly TRBD1 (5 bases). This CDR3 is built from 15 residues. The germline CDR1 and CDR2 sequences are LNHDA and SQIVND (reference sequence). V was clipped by 5 bases and J by 4 bases, with 15 bases between them. The DNA for the CDR3 is TGTGCCAGTAGTCCCGGGACTGCAAGAGGAAACACCATATATTTT. Its protein is CASSPGTARGNTIYF.

This clone has more than one count but fewer than ten. The genes are TRBV7-9 and TRBJ1-6; 7 nucleotides line up with TRBD1. Unmatched junction bases numbered 8, after V lost 7 bases and J lost 11 bases. CDR3 length equals 13 residues. The germline V gene encodes CDR1 SEHNR and CDR2 FQNEAQ (reference sequence). CDR3 protein: CASKTGIGTPLHF. In DNA form, the CDR3 reads TGTGCCAGCAAGACAGGGATCGGGACACCCCTCCACTTT.

The CDR3 nucleotides are TGTGCCAGCAGTGGTGGGACAAACGGTAATTCACCCCTCCACTTT. This translates into CASSGGTNGNSPLHF. The V gene is TRBV28, the J gene TRBJ1-6; a possible D gene is TRBD1 (6 bases). The CDR3 runs 15 residues. Trimming shortened V by 5 bases and J by 6 bases, and 14 bases separated the two germline ends. The germline CDR1 and CDR2 sequences are MDHEN and SYDVKM. Variable domain in full (rest from reference TRBV28 and TRBJ1-6): DVKVTQSSRYLVKRTGEKVFLECVQDMDHENMFWYRQDPGLGLRLIYFSYDVKMKEKGDIPEGYSVSREKKERFSLILESASTNQTSMYLCASSGGTNGNSPLHFGNGTRLTVT.

The genes are TRBV10-3 and TRBJ1-3; no definite D call. Per the germline V gene, CDR1 is ENHRY and CDR2 is SYGVKD. The CDR3 sequence is 13 residues long. The ends were cut back, 11 bases at V and 2 bases at J, with 13 bases in the middle. The CDR3 DNA reads as TGTGCCTCCGGTTCAGGTGCTGGAAACACCATATATTTT. Translation: CASGSGAGNTIYF.

The chain couples TRBV11-2 to TRBJ1-2; D perhaps matches TRBD1 (6 bases). This CDR3 region has 13 residues. The V and J ends lost 4 bases and 8 bases respectively, with 14 bases between them. CDR1 and CDR2 from the germline V gene are SGHAT and FQNNGV. DNA for the CDR3: TGTGCCAGCAGCTCCACCTACAGGGAAGGCTACACCTTC. Its translation is CASSSTYREGYTF.

This chain connects TRBV20-1 to TRBJ2-5, with 8 bases fitting TRBD1. CDR1 is DFQATT, CDR2 SNEGSKA, per germline (reference sequence). Trimming at V came to 3 bases and at J to 2 bases, leaving 17 bases not matched to a gene. The CDR3 is 18 amino acids. The CDR3 DNA is TGCAGTGCTAGTGGCGCGACAGGGGTAGGCTTTAGTCAAGAGACCCAGTACTTC. Amino acid sequence: CSASGATGVGFSQETQYF.

CDR3: CARNSLLFECRETQYF. Here the CDR3 DNA reads TGCGCCAGGAACTCCTTGCTTTTTGAGTGTCGAGAGACCCAGTACTTC. The V gene is TRBV10-1, the J gene TRBJ2-5; D gene uncertain. CDR1 WNHNN and CDR2 SYGVQD come from the germline V gene (reference sequence). The CDR3 is 16 amino acids. V shed 9 bases and J shed 4 bases, with 24 bases lying between them.

V is TRBV14 and J is TRBJ2-2, with TRBD2 identical over 8 bases. The trim removed 2 bases at V and 2 bases at J, leaving 10 bases unmatched. Germline assignment: CDR1 SGHDN and CDR2 FVKESK. The CDR3 consists of 18 residues. The CDR3 loop is CASSQLSGEKTNTGELFF. The CDR3 DNA reads TGTGCCAGCAGCCAACTTAGCGGGGAGAAAACTAACACCGGGGAGCTGTTTTTT.

This rearrangement joins TRBV7-3 to TRBJ1-1; D perhaps matches TRBD1 (5 bases). CDR3 size: 15 residues. Trimming removed 6 bases from V and 5 bases from J, with 19 bases in between. CDR1 and CDR2 (germline): SGHTA, FQGTGA. In DNA, the CDR3 is TGTGCCAGCAGGGAAAACGTCGGGGGACCTACTGAAGCTTTCTTT. This gives the protein CASRENVGGPTEAFF.

The chain has TRBV10-2 and TRBJ2-7; 9 nucleotides agree with TRBD2. The CDR3 covers 13 residues. In germline, CDR1 is WSHSY, CDR2 SAAADI. The V and J ends lost 8 bases and 6 bases, in that order; junction bases with no gene match: 8. CDR3 residues: CASEPGLAGEQYF. CDR3 in DNA: TGCGCCAGCGAACCGGGACTAGCAGGCGAGCAGTACTTC.